A single TCR beta chain is shown here with its context. As yet, its antigen is unknown. The germline CDR1 and CDR2 sequences are LGHNA and YNFKEQ. The CDR3 length is 15 residues. V gave up 4 bases and J gave up 0 bases; unmatched junction bases: 5. The data were obtained in a study of cytomegalovirus exposure and HLA in healthy donors. Study-wide results and caveats: Subsequent analysis showed first-cohort TCR clusters tending to co-occur in some 120 validation repertoires.

Only in-frame clones appear in the TCRdb table, and some are missing; sequencing was by immunoSEQ multiplex PCR. The sample carries hundreds of thousands of clones, 80% to 85% recorded once. These donors were members of the roughly 130-subject validation cohort, a group separate from the roughly 700-subject first cohort. This receptor was taken from a woman aged 25 to 39 in good health and CMV-seropositive. The chain recombines TRBV4-2 with TRBJ2-7, with TRBD2 matching over 8 bases. Sequences were obtained from PBMCs. The CDR3 region has the DNA TGTGCCAGCAGCCCCATAGCGGGGAGCTCCTACGAGCAGTACTTC. The encoded protein is CASSPIAGSSYEQYF.